This entry lists 29 T cell receptor beta chains sequenced from one sample in a study of blood T cells in healthy people across ages (dated by TCRdb to 2013 to 2016). The method was 5' RACE. The sample was run on an Illumina HiSeq 2500. A second PCR of roughly 7 to 11 cycles was performed with a sample-barcoded 5' primer and a J-beta primer mix. Using fastp at Q25 and MiXCR, TCRdb reprocessed the public reads and kept productive beta chains. Every CDR3 protein is listed once, alongside the most common genes and DNA of its rows. In this sample the table shows roughly 930,000 distinct CDR3 sequences, around 46% of which occur a single time. Roughly 13% of the sample is in the top ten clones. The sample consisted of blood. The receptors stem from a man aged 25 to 40 in good health.

The chain joins TRBV6-1 to TRBJ2-7; a weak D match, TRBD2 (6 bases). V was shortened by 2 bases and J by 4 bases, with 9 bases between the two germline ends. This CDR3 is built from 13 residues. In germline, CDR1 is MNHNS, CDR2 SASEGT. CDR3 nucleotides: TGTGCCAGCAGTGAATGGGCGGGGTACGAGCAGTACTTC. Translating it yields CASSEWAGYEQYF.

This clonotype was counted between two and nine times. The gene calls are TRBV4-2 and TRBJ2-7; D remains unclear. The CDR3 runs to 11 residues. V was clipped by 0 bases and J by 5 bases, with 2 bases between them. Germline lookup yields CDR1 LGHNA and CDR2 YNFKEQ. CDR3 in DNA: TGTGCCAGCAGCCAAGATCACGAGCAGTACTTC. Amino acid sequence: CASSQDHEQYF.

In this sample, this clonotype turned up once. The V gene is TRBV6-6, the J gene TRBJ2-1; 10 bases are a match to TRBD1. CDR1 MNHNY and CDR2 SVGAGI come from the germline V gene (reference sequence). Trimming removed 7 bases from V and 8 bases from J; junction bases left unmatched: 8. This CDR3 spans 14 amino acids. The chain's CDR3 is CASKTTGGSDEQFF. CDR3 DNA: TGTGCCAGCAAAACGACAGGGGGCTCGGATGAGCAGTTCTTC.

In its sample, this clonotype was seen a few times. The gene calls are TRBV3-1 and TRBJ2-4, with D perhaps matching TRBD2 (7 bases). The germline V gene has CDR1 LGHDT and CDR2 YNNKEL (reference sequence). The ends were cut back, 7 bases at V and 9 bases at J, with 16 bases in the middle. The length of the CDR3 is 13 residues. The CDR3 region has the DNA TGTGCCAGCACACCGAGGGGGGGCGCCATTCAGTACTTC. Its protein is CASTPRGGAIQYF.

This clonotype was counted at least ten times. The chain links TRBV25-1 to TRBJ1-2; no clear D. CDR1 is MGHDK and CDR2 is SYGVNS in the germline V gene. V was cut by 2 bases and J by 2 bases, with 9 bases left in between. This CDR3 comprises 14 residues. The CDR3: CASSETDRNYGYTF. CDR3 DNA sequence: TGTGCCAGCAGTGAAACCGATAGAAACTATGGCTACACCTTC.

V usage is TRBV29-1 and J usage is TRBJ2-5; the D is unclear. Germline CDR1 and CDR2: SQVTM and ANQGSEA. V gave up 7 bases and J gave up 0 bases, with 12 bases separating them. The CDR3 consists of 13 residues. As DNA, the CDR3 is TGCAGCGCACTCCCCCCAGACCAAGAGACCCAGTACTTC. Protein product: CSALPPDQETQYF.

This clonotype was counted between two and nine times. This chain links TRBV4-3 with TRBJ2-1, with a weak D call TRBD1 (6 bases). The germline V gene encodes CDR1 LGHNA and CDR2 YSLEER. CDR3 length equals 16 residues. Trimming cost V 0 bases and J 7 bases, with 16 bases left between them. The CDR3 region has the DNA TGCGCCAGCAGCCAAGAACCCAGGGGTTTGGGGAATGAGCAGTTCTTC. It translates to CASSQEPRGLGNEQFF.

This rearrangement joins TRBV14 to TRBJ2-7; tentatively, D is TRBD1 or TRBD2 (7 bases each). Germline V CDR1 and CDR2: SGHDN, FVKESK. This CDR3 has 15 amino acids. V was pared by 1 base and J by 4 bases, with 14 bases between. The CDR3 sequence is CASSQGQGGFYEQYF. The CDR3 nucleotides read TGTGCCAGCAGCCAAGGACAGGGAGGGTTTTACGAGCAGTACTTC.

As to this clonotype: Given a much more abundant clone one base away, this may be a read error. The chain carries TRBV10-3 and TRBJ2-5, with D tentatively TRBD1 (6 bases). CDR1 ENHRY and CDR2 SYGVKD come from the germline V gene. V was pared by 10 bases and J by 0 bases, with 12 bases between. The length of the CDR3 is 13 residues. The CDR3 bases are TGTGCCACCAGAGCAGGGGACCAAGAGACCCAGTACTTC. Its protein product is CATRAGDQETQYF.

This clonotype has a handful of counts. This chain connects TRBV7-2 to TRBJ2-5, with D perhaps being TRBD1 or TRBD2 (6 bases each). CDR1 and CDR2 (germline): SGHTA, FQGNSA. The V end was cut by 2 bases, the J end by 1 base, with 11 bases between. This CDR3 is 15 amino acids long. As DNA, the CDR3 is TGTGCCAGCAGCTTAAGGGGGGTCCCCCAAGAGACCCAGTACTTC. It codes for CASSLRGVPQETQYF.

Concerning this clonotype: At one of its ends the junction is not consistent with the germline gene, which may arise from a read error. V usage is TRBV9 and J usage is TRBJ2-3; D possibly corresponds to TRBD1 (6 bases). The CDR3 has 17 amino acids. Germline CDR1 and CDR2: SGDLS and YYNGEE. The chain's CDR3 is CASNVAETGGGMNTQYF. The CDR3 bases are TGTGCCAGCAACGTAGCTGAGACAGGCGGCGGTATGAATACGCAGTATTTT.

This rearrangement joins TRBV9 to TRBJ2-1, with 9 bases matching TRBD2. Germline V gene sequence: CDR1 SGDLS, CDR2 YYNGEE. This CDR3 is 15 amino acids long. V shed 4 bases, J shed 10 bases, and the junction held 12 bases outside the gene matches. CDR3 in DNA: TGTGCCAGCAGCACCGGGACTAGCCCCCTCCTGGAGCAGTTCTTC. Protein sequence: CASSTGTSPLLEQFF.

This clonotype was counted between two and nine times. The chain couples TRBV7-9 to TRBJ1-6, with D tentatively TRBD1 (5 bases). V was trimmed by 3 bases and J by 5 bases, leaving 11 bases between them. The germline V gene has CDR1 SEHNR and CDR2 FQNEAQ (reference sequence). This CDR3 has 15 amino acids. The CDR3: CASSFTGLNNSPLHF. CDR3 sequence (DNA): TGTGCCAGCAGCTTTACGGGACTGAATAATTCACCCCTCCACTTT.

The chain recombines TRBV12-3 or TRBV12-4 with TRBJ2-1; no clear D. V dropped 6 bases and J dropped 0 bases, with 12 bases sitting between them. This CDR3 has 15 residues. The CDR3: CASRLGSASYNEQFF. CDR3 bases: TGTGCCAGCAGACTTGGTTCCGCCTCCTACAATGAGCAGTTCTTC.

This clonotype has a handful of counts. V usage is TRBV20-1 and J usage is TRBJ2-4; no reliable D call. V was clipped by 6 bases and J by 1 base, with 10 bases between them. The CDR3 has 13 amino acids. Germline loops: CDR1 DFQATT, CDR2 SNEGSKA (reference sequence). The CDR3 nucleotides are TGCAGTGCCAGTCAGAGGGCCAAAAACATTCAGTACTTC. Translation: CSASQRAKNIQYF.

This chain connects TRBV12-3 or TRBV12-4 to TRBJ2-1, with 11 bases identical to TRBD2. Trimming cost V 9 bases and J 7 bases; bases outside gene matches: 8. This CDR3 has 14 residues. The CDR3 is CASGQTSGVNEQFF. The CDR3 coding sequence is TGTGCCAGTGGCCAGACTAGCGGGGTTAATGAGCAGTTCTTC.

This clonotype was counted once. This chain links TRBV2 with TRBJ1-6; unclear D gene. V lost 2 bases and J 8 bases, leaving 10 bases between the germline ends. The CDR3 is 14 residues long. Per germline, CDR1 SNHLY and CDR2 FYNNEI. CDR3 loop: CASSETRDHSPLHF. CDR3 nucleotide sequence: TGTGCCAGCAGTGAAACAAGGGATCATTCACCCCTCCACTTT.

This clonotype showed up just a few times. A read error is possible here, since a much larger clone lies one base away. The rearrangement links TRBV3-1 to TRBJ1-6; no clear D. V gave up 1 base and J gave up 2 bases, with 0 bases separating them. The CDR3 is 13 residues long. Germline loops: CDR1 LGHDT, CDR2 YNNKEL (reference sequence). CDR3 nucleotides: TGTGCCAGCAGCCAAGCCTATAATTCACCCCTCCACTTT. It specifies CASSQAYNSPLHF.

Here the CDR3 reads CASRSGYRTDTQYF. The CDR3 DNA reads TGTGCCAGCCGCTCCGGTTATCGCACAGATACGCAGTATTTT. This chain uses TRBV6-5 with TRBJ2-3; unclear D gene. The ends were cut back, 8 bases at V and 1 base at J, with 13 bases in the middle. The germline CDR1 and CDR2 sequences are MNHEY and SVGAGI. This CDR3 comprises 14 residues.

The chain employs TRBV28 and TRBJ2-5, with unresolved D. Per germline, CDR1 MDHEN and CDR2 SYDVKM. The CDR3 has 13 amino acids. Trimming removed 5 bases from V and 3 bases from J, with 10 bases in between. CDR3 protein: CASSNRVEETQYF. In DNA, the CDR3 is TGTGCCAGCAGTAACCGGGTCGAAGAGACCCAGTACTTC.

This chain joins TRBV5-1 and TRBJ2-3; 8 nucleotides line up with TRBD1. Per the germline V gene, CDR1 is SGHRS and CDR2 is YFSETQ. V shed 7 bases, J shed 0 bases, and the junction held 7 bases outside the gene matches. The CDR3 consists of 15 residues. DNA of the CDR3: TGCGCCAGCTTTGGACAGGGCGCTAGCACAGATACGCAGTATTTT. Translated: CASFGQGASTDTQYF.

The chain uses TRBV27 and TRBJ2-7, with D maybe TRBD1 (6 bases). The germline V gene encodes CDR1 MNHEY and CDR2 SMNVEV (reference sequence). V lost 2 bases and J 3 bases, leaving 8 bases between the germline ends. CDR3 length: 13 residues. In DNA form, the CDR3 reads TGTGCCAGCAGTTTAAAGGGGGACTACGAGCAGTACTTC. Protein: CASSLKGDYEQYF.

The chain carries TRBV6-5 and TRBJ2-5, with 10 positions matching TRBD2. Germline trimming cut 6 bases from V and 4 bases from J; bases unmatched to any gene: 8. There are 15 residues in the CDR3. CDR1 is MNHEY, CDR2 SVGAGI, per germline. CDR3 in DNA: TGTGCCAGCAGAATCGGACTAGCGGTTCGAGAGACCCAGTACTTC. It specifies CASRIGLAVRETQYF.

This clonotype was seen once. The chain links TRBV20-1 to TRBJ1-5; 7 nucleotides agree with TRBD1. The V and J ends lost 5 bases and 4 bases, in that order; junction bases with no gene match: 11. This CDR3 has 15 residues. CDR1 and CDR2 (germline): DFQATT, SNEGSKA (reference sequence). DNA for the CDR3: TGCAGTGCTTCGAAACAAGTGACAGGGAATCAGCCCCAGCATTTT. Translation gives CSASKQVTGNQPQHF.

The CDR3 DNA reads as TGCGCCAGCAGCTGCGGAGATCAAGAGACCCAGTACTTC. Amino acids: CASSCGDQETQYF. This chain uses TRBV5-1 with TRBJ2-5, with D unclear. Trimming pared 3 bases from V and 2 bases from J, leaving 8 bases between. CDR1 SGHRS and CDR2 YFSETQ come from the germline V gene. The CDR3 runs to 13 residues. Complete variable domain (other parts from reference TRBV5-1 and TRBJ2-5): KAGVTQTPRYLIKTRGQQVTLSCSPISGHRSVSWYQQTPGQGLQFLFEYFSETQRNKGNFPGRFSGRQFSNSRSEMNVSTLELGDSALYLCASSCGDQETQYFGPGTRLLVL.

The chain links TRBV13 to TRBJ2-3, with TRBD2 identical over 7 bases. CDR1 is PRHDT and CDR2 is FYEKMQ in the germline V gene (reference sequence). Trimming removed 3 bases from V and 6 bases from J; junction bases left unmatched: 6. CDR3 length equals 14 residues. CDR3: CASSFSGEGDTQYF. The CDR3 nucleotides are TGTGCCAGCAGCTTTTCCGGGGAGGGTGATACGCAGTATTTT.

V and J are TRBV6-5 and TRBJ1-6; D unresolved. V gave up 8 bases and J gave up 9 bases, with 5 bases separating them. CDR1 and CDR2 from the germline V gene are MNHEY and SVGAGI. The CDR3 contains 10 residues. CDR3 in DNA: TGTGCCAGCGGTACTTCACCCCTCCACTTT. Protein: CASGTSPLHF.

The rearrangement joins TRBV12-3 or TRBV12-4 to TRBJ2-3; 9 bases agree with TRBD2. Germline trimming cut 5 bases from V and 0 bases from J; bases unmatched to any gene: 12. This CDR3 contains 18 residues. The CDR3 region has the DNA TGTGCCAGCAGTACCCTCCCTAGCGGGGACCCTAGCACAGATACGCAGTATTTT. It yields the protein CASSTLPSGDPSTDTQYF.

The V call is TRBV27, the J call TRBJ2-1; D possibly corresponds to TRBD2 (6 bases). V was cut by 5 bases and J by 8 bases, with 10 bases left in between. CDR1 is MNHEY and CDR2 is SMNVEV in the germline V gene (reference sequence). The CDR3 covers 12 residues. The CDR3 DNA sequence: TGTGCCAGCAGTCTTGGGGAGGATGAGCAGTTCTTC. Its protein product is CASSLGEDEQFF.